A selection of T cell receptor beta chains follows, all from one sample in a study of T cells after yellow fever vaccination. TCRdb ran MiXCR on the 5' RACE reads and lists one entry per CDR3 protein. The sample consists of some 670,000 distinct CDR3 sequences, approximately 13% of them appearing once. The sequences come from PBMCs, collected on the day of the yellow fever booster vaccination. The source of these receptors is a man aged 25-45 years who received the YFV17D yellow fever vaccine. Both conserved end residues are part of each CDR3. The D gene is left open where the match is weak. Rows give clone size only sometimes, using once, few, many, or a class for an expanded clone.

TRBD2 | TRBJ2-1 | TRBV20-1 | few | TGCAGTGCTAGTCGGTCTAGCGGTTACAATGAGCAGTTCTTC | CSASRSSGYNEQFF
. | TRBJ2-1 | TRBV20-1 | many | TGCAGTGCGAACGAAGGAGGGTTACGGTTCTTC | CSANEGGLRFF
. | TRBJ2-1 | TRBV19 | . | TGTGCCAGTAGTATAAACAGGCAGCTCTCCTACAATGAGCAGTTCTTC | CASSINRQLSYNEQFF
. | TRBJ1-4 | TRBV28 | few | TGTGCCAGCAGTTTAGGGAGGGGGAAGGAAAAACTGTTTTTT | CASSLGRGKEKLFF
TRBD2 | TRBJ2-1 | TRBV20-1 | . | TGCAGTGCTCCCCCGACTAGCGCCAGCTCCTACAATGAGCAGTTCTTC | CSAPPTSASSYNEQFF
. | TRBJ1-4 | TRBV7-9 | few | TGTGCCAGCCACACCGGGCTGGGTGAAAAACTGTTTTTT | CASHTGLGEKLFF
. | TRBJ2-5 | TRBV7-8 | . | TGTGCCAGCAGCTCCCGGCGCGAGACCCAGTACTTC | CASSSRRETQYF
TRBD1 | TRBJ2-7 | TRBV6-6 | few | TGTGCCAGCAAAGACAGGGGGGCCTACGAGCAGTACTTC | CASKDRGAYEQYF
TRBD1 | TRBJ2-3 | TRBV9 | . | TGTGCCAGCAGCATTTACAGGGGACCGAGCACAGATACGCAGTATTTT | CASSIYRGPSTDTQYF
TRBD1 | TRBJ1-5 | TRBV27 | . | TGTGCCAGCAGTCCTGACAGGGCTCGTCAGCCCCAGCATTTT | CASSPDRARQPQHF
. | TRBJ1-3 | TRBV11-2 | many | TGTGCCAGCAGCCGCTTTGTTCTCTCTGGAAACACCATATATTTT | CASSRFVLSGNTIYF
TRBD1 | TRBJ2-5 | TRBV5-1 | few | TGCGCCAGCAGCCCGACTGGACAGGGGCGGCAAGAGACCCAGTACTTC | CASSPTGQGRQETQYF
. | TRBJ2-3 | TRBV6-5 | many | TGTGCCAGCAGTTCTTTGGATACGCAGTATTTT | CASSSLDTQYF
TRBD2 | TRBJ2-1 | TRBV24-1 | many | TGTGCCACCAGTGAAGTGGGGGGAGGGGCACCCAATGAGCAGTTCTTC | CATSEVGGGAPNEQFF
. | TRBJ1-5 | TRBV20-1 | . | TGCAGTGCTAGAGATTCTCAGGGTCGGCAGCCCCAGCATTTT | CSARDSQGRQPQHF
. | TRBJ2-1 | TRBV7-9 | . | TGTGCCAGCAGCTTCGGCGGGGCCGCCTACAATGAGCAGTTCTTC | CASSFGGAAYNEQFF
. | TRBJ2-7 | TRBV9 | few | TGTGCCAGCAGCGTAGCGGGAGGACAGGACCGGGTCGAGCAGTACTTC | CASSVAGGQDRVEQYF
. | TRBJ2-5 | TRBV7-9 | many | TGTGCCAGCAGCTTAGGTCCCCAGGGAGAGACCCAGTACTTC | CASSLGPQGETQYF
. | TRBJ2-2 | TRBV5-1 | many | TGCGCCAGCAGCTGGTCCGGGGTCTCGAACACCGGGGAGCTGTTTTTT | CASSWSGVSNTGELFF
TRBD1 | TRBJ2-1 | TRBV25-1 | few | TGTGCCAGCAGTGACATTACAGGGGATGAGCAGTTCTTC | CASSDITGDEQFF
. | TRBJ1-5 | TRBV7-2 | few | TGTGCCAGCAGCCAGATCCCATCTCGCGATCAGCCCCAGCATTTT | CASSQIPSRDQPQHF
. | TRBJ2-1 | TRBV27 | . | TGTGCCAGCAGTTTATTATCGGGACGGGGCAATGAGCAGTTCTTC | CASSLLSGRGNEQFF
. | TRBJ2-1 | TRBV18 | . | TGTGCCAGCTCACCTCGCGCTTCGGGGCCCTCCTACAATGAGCAGTTCTTC | CASSPRASGPSYNEQFF
TRBD2 | TRBJ2-1 | TRBV29-1 | . | TGCAGCGTTGACAAGGGGACTAGCGGCCATTGGTCCTACAATGAGCAGTTCTTC | CSVDKGTSGHWSYNEQFF
TRBD2 | TRBJ2-7 | TRBV19 | . | TGTGCCAGTACCCGAGCGGGGACTAGCGGCGAGCAGTACTTC | CASTRAGTSGEQYF
TRBD2 | TRBJ2-1 | TRBV7-6 | few | TGTGCCAGCAGCTTAGCCCTGGCTAGCGGATACAATGAGCAGTTCTTC | CASSLALASGYNEQFF
TRBD1 | TRBJ2-2 | TRBV5-6 | . | TGTGCCTCCTCCTCAGGACAGGGTATTGCCGGGGAGCTGTTTTTT | CASSSGQGIAGELFF
. | TRBJ1-2 | TRBV20-1 | . | TGCAGTGCTAGTCATGGACGGACCTATGGCTACACCTTC | CSASHGRTYGYTF
. | TRBJ1-1 | TRBV7-2 | . | TGTGCCAGCAGCTTAGTAACAGGGCAAGCTTTCTTT | CASSLVTGQAFF
. | TRBJ2-1 | TRBV6-2/TRBV6-3 | few | TGTGCCAGCAGTCGACTAACCAATGAGCAGTTCTTC | CASSRLTNEQFF
. | TRBJ2-7 | TRBV18 | . | TGTGCCAGCTCAACGGCCGGGACGGCCCCCTACGAGCAGTACTTC | CASSTAGTAPYEQYF
TRBD2 | TRBJ2-7 | TRBV5-4 | few | TGTGCCAGCAGCGCAACGGGACTAGCGGAGACCTACGAGCAGTACTTC | CASSATGLAETYEQYF
TRBD1 | TRBJ1-4 | TRBV12-3/TRBV12-4 | . | TGTGCCAGCAGTCCGCTTGACAGGGGTTTAACCAATGAAAAACTGTTTTTT | CASSPLDRGLTNEKLFF
. | TRBJ2-1 | TRBV6-5 | . | TGTGCCAGCAGTTACAGGAGCGTCGAACCCTACAATGAGCAGTTCTTC | CASSYRSVEPYNEQFF
. | TRBJ2-3 | TRBV12-3/TRBV12-4 | . | TGTGCCAGCAGACGGGACCTCGCTACAGATACGCAGTATTTT | CASRRDLATDTQYF
. | TRBJ2-1 | TRBV2 | . | TGTGCCAGCAGTGGAAGTGGCCAGGGTGAGCAGTTCTTC | CASSGSGQGEQFF
. | TRBJ2-7 | TRBV7-2 | many | TGTGCCAGCAGCCCTAGGTTGTTGGGAGGGGGCTACGAGCAGTACTTC | CASSPRLLGGGYEQYF
. | TRBJ1-4 | TRBV5-4 | . | TGTGCCAGCAGCTTGACCGGGAAAGGTGAAAAACTGTTTTTT | CASSLTGKGEKLFF
. | TRBJ2-3 | TRBV7-3 | many | TGTGCCAGCAGCACGGGCAACACAGATACGCAGTATTTT | CASSTGNTDTQYF
. | TRBJ1-1 | TRBV27 | few | TGTGCCAGCAAAACGCAGGGTGCTGAAGCTTTCTTT | CASKTQGAEAFF
. | TRBJ1-2 | TRBV25-1 | few | TGTGCCAGCAGTAGGGGGGGCGGCTACACCTTC | CASSRGGGYTF
TRBD1 | TRBJ2-5 | TRBV9 | few | TGTGCCAGCAGCCCAGGGGGCATAGTTGAGACCCAGTACTTC | CASSPGGIVETQYF
TRBD1 | TRBJ1-1 | TRBV14 | . | TGTGCCAGCAGCCAAGTTGACAGGGGACCTGAAGCTTTCTTT | CASSQVDRGPEAFF
. | TRBJ1-1 | TRBV10-3 | few | TGTGCCATCAGTGTTGGGTCAGCTGGGAACACTGAAGCTTTCTTT | CAISVGSAGNTEAFF
. | TRBJ2-7 | TRBV4-1 | few | TGCGCCAGCAGCCAAGATTTCAGCAGCTACGAGCAGTACTTC | CASSQDFSSYEQYF
. | TRBJ1-5 | TRBV7-2 | many | TGTGCCGGAGGTTACGGCAATCAGCCCCAGCATTTT | CAGGYGNQPQHF
TRBD2 | TRBJ2-5 | TRBV2 | few | TGTGCCAGCAGTCATCCGGGACTAGCGGGCCAAGAGACCCAGTACTTC | CASSHPGLAGQETQYF
. | TRBJ1-6 | TRBV27 | . | TGTGCCAGCAGTTTATACCCCGCCAGGCTCAATTCACCCCTCCACTTT | CASSLYPARLNSPLHF
TRBD1 | TRBJ2-1 | TRBV6-2/TRBV6-3 | few | TGTGCCAGCAGCTCGGGACAGGGAGTCTCCAGTGAGCAGTTCTTC | CASSSGQGVSSEQFF
TRBD1 | TRBJ2-1 | TRBV7-9 | few | TGTGCCAGCAGCTATGCCGGGACAGAATACAATGAGCAGTTCTTC | CASSYAGTEYNEQFF
TRBD2 | TRBJ2-5 | TRBV6-2/TRBV6-3 | few | TGTGCCAGCACCATCCCCACCGGGAGGGCCCCGGGGGAGACCCAGTACTTC | CASTIPTGRAPGETQYF
. | TRBJ2-7 | TRBV7-2 | few | TGTGCCAGCAGCAACGGACACTTGGAAGAGCAGTACTTC | CASSNGHLEEQYF
TRBD2 | TRBJ2-1 | TRBV5-5 | . | TGTGCCCTGCGGGGGGGGTACAGGGGGCAGTTCTTC | CALRGGYRGQFF
. | TRBJ2-3 | TRBV25-1 | many | TGTGCCAGCAGAGGACATTATAGCACAGATACGCAGTATTTT | CASRGHYSTDTQYF